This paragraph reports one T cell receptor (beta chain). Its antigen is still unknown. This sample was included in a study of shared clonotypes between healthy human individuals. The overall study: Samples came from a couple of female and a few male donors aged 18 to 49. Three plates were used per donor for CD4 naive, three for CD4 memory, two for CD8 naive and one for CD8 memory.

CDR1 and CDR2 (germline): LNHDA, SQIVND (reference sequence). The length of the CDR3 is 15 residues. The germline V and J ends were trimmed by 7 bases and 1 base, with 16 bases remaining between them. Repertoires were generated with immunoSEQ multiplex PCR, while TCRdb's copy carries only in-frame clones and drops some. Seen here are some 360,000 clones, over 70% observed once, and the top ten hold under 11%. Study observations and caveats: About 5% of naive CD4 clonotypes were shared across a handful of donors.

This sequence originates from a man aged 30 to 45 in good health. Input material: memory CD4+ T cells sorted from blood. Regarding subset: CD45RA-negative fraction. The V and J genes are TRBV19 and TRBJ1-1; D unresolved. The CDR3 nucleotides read TGTGCCAGTAATAGGCATCACCCAGGGAACACTGAAGCTTTCTTT. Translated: CASNRHHPGNTEAFF.